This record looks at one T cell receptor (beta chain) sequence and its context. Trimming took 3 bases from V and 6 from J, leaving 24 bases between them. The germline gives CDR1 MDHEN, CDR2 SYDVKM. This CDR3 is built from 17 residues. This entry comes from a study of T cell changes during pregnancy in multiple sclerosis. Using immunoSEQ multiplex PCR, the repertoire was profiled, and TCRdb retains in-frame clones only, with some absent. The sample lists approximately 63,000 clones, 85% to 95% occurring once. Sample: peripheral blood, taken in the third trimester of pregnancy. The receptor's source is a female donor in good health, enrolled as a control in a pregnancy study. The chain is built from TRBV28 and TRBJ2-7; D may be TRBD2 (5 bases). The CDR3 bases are TGTGCCAGCAGTTTTTTGGTCTCGGGGTCGAAGGGTGTCGAGCAGTACTTC. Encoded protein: CASSFLVSGSKGVEQYF.